This T cell receptor beta chain was captured in a study of shared clonotypes between healthy human individuals. Findings of the study overall: An effect of sequencing depth on clonotype sharing among donors was expected.

Profiling relied on immunoSEQ multiplex PCR, and the TCRdb table lists in-frame clones only, not all of them. Here the sample spans hundreds of thousands of clones, more than 60% being singletons. CDR1 and CDR2 from the germline V gene are MNHNY and SVGAGI (reference sequence). Trimming took 6 bases from V and 4 from J, leaving 19 bases between them. This CDR3 contains 16 residues. A word on this clone: Its antigen is not known.

The source is a man aged 30 to 45 in good health. V gene TRBV6-6 combines with J gene TRBJ2-4, with D perhaps assigned TRBD1 or TRBD2 (5 bases each). The specimen sequenced was memory CD4+ T cells sorted from blood. The subset is: CD45RA-negative fraction. CDR3 in DNA: TGTGCCAGCAGCCGTGGGACCCCTTGGCCAAAAAACATTCAGTACTTC. Its translation is CASSRGTPWPKNIQYF.